Below are 32 T cell receptor beta chains sequenced from a single sample in a study of post-analysis software for immune sequencing data. Findings of the study overall: With TRBV5-6, TRBV5-1 and TRBV20-1 included, a handful of TRBV segments were more frequent in patients than in controls.

The antigens these receptors bind are not known. TCR beta cDNA libraries had unique molecular identifiers. TCRdb reanalysed the PCR reads using MiXCR and keeps one entry per CDR3 protein. Here the sample spans approximately 360,000 distinct CDR3 sequences, around 33% being singletons. The sequencing sample was made of blood. The source is a girl between 10 and 17 years old with multiple sclerosis.

This chain links TRBV7-9 with TRBJ2-7, with TRBD2 as a possible D gene (5 bases). Trimming removed 5 bases from V and 1 base from J, with 15 bases in between. The CDR3 contains 15 residues. Germline V gene lookup returns CDR1 SEHNR and CDR2 FQNEAQ (reference sequence). CDR3 region: CASSPREGPSYEQYF. The CDR3 nucleotides read TGTGCCAGCAGCCCCCGAGAGGGTCCTTCCTACGAGCAGTACTTC. The full variable domain, with the rest looked up from reference TRBV7-9 and TRBJ2-7, is DTGVSQNPRHKITKRGQNVTFRCDPISEHNRLYWYRQTLGQGPEFLTYFQNEAQLEKSRLLSDRFSAERPKGSFSTLEIQRTEQGDSAMYLCASSPREGPSYEQYFGPGTRLTVT.

V is TRBV7-2 and J is TRBJ2-4; 7 positions match TRBD2. Germline CDR1 reads SGHTA; CDR2 reads FQGNSA. V trimming: 4 bases; J trimming: 6 bases; junction bases outside the gene matches: 6. The CDR3 length is 14 residues. The CDR3 sequence is CASSSGLDRNIQYF. The CDR3 nucleotides are TGTGCCAGCAGCTCAGGACTAGATAGAAACATTCAGTACTTC.

The chain couples TRBV7-2 to TRBJ1-5, with D tentatively TRBD1 (6 bases). CDR3 length equals 16 residues. Germline assignment: CDR1 SGHTA and CDR2 FQGNSA. V lost 1 base and J 0 bases, leaving 10 bases between the germline ends. The CDR3: CASSLVRGASNQPQHF. The CDR3 bases are TGTGCCAGCAGCTTAGTACGGGGGGCTAGCAATCAGCCCCAGCATTTT.

This clonotype was found a few times. The chain has TRBV12-5 and TRBJ2-3; D perhaps matches TRBD1 (5 bases). Between the trimmed V and J ends, which lost 0 bases and 1 base, there was a span of 11 bases. The germline V gene has CDR1 LGHNT and CDR2 FRNRAP. The CDR3 totals 16 residues. CDR3 sequence: CASGLVLGQGTDTQYF. The CDR3 DNA is TGTGCTAGTGGTTTGGTATTGGGGCAGGGCACAGATACGCAGTATTTT.

This clonotype was counted only a few times. The J gene is TRBJ2-5, the V gene TRBV29-1; possibly TRBD1 for D (6 bases). The V gene's germline CDR1 is SQVTM and CDR2 ANQGSEA. There are 15 residues in the CDR3. The ends were cut back, 3 bases at V and 1 base at J, with 15 bases in the middle. As DNA, the CDR3 is TGCAGCGTTGATCAATCCGGGACACCCCAAGAGACCCAGTACTTC. Translation gives CSVDQSGTPQETQYF.

The chain has TRBV28 and TRBJ2-2, with TRBD2 matching over 8 bases. After removal of 4 bases from V and 1 base from J, the junction contained 8 bases not matched to a gene. The CDR3 runs to 17 residues. From germline, CDR1 is MDHEN and CDR2 SYDVKM. CDR3 protein: CASSSASGSKNTGELFF. In nucleotides, the CDR3 is TGTGCCAGCAGTTCGGCTAGCGGGTCAAAGAACACCGGGGAGCTGTTTTTT.

This chain joins TRBV10-3 and TRBJ2-2; D call uncertain. Trimming cost V 2 bases and J 2 bases, with 9 bases left between them. The CDR3 loop spans 15 amino acids. CDR1 and CDR2 from the germline V gene are ENHRY and SYGVKD. The CDR3 loop is CAISEDPSNTGELFF. CDR3 sequence (DNA): TGTGCCATCAGTGAGGACCCATCCAACACCGGGGAGCTGTTTTTT.

This clonotype came up many times. The rearrangement uses TRBV29-1 and TRBJ1-5, with 9 bases lining up with TRBD1. CDR1 SQVTM and CDR2 ANQGSEA come from the germline V gene. CDR3 length: 13 amino acids. The junction had 6 bases not matched to a gene; V was cut back by 6 bases and J by 6 bases. The CDR3 DNA sequence: TGCAGCGTGGAAACAGGGGGCGGTCAGCCCCAGCATTTT. Translating it yields CSVETGGGQPQHF.

The chain joins TRBV9 to TRBJ1-5; TRBD1 agrees at 9 bases. Germline trimming cut 3 bases from V and 4 bases from J; bases unmatched to any gene: 17. Germline V gene sequence: CDR1 SGDLS, CDR2 YYNGEE. CDR3 length: 19 residues. The CDR3 is CASSGGEVVGTGPNQPQHF. For the CDR3, the DNA is TGTGCCAGCAGCGGAGGGGAAGTGGTCGGGACAGGGCCTAATCAGCCCCAGCATTTT.

The V call is TRBV29-1, the J call TRBJ2-2; no definite D call. CDR1 is SQVTM and CDR2 is ANQGSEA in the germline V gene. The germline V and J ends were trimmed by 5 bases and 7 bases, with 11 bases remaining between them. This CDR3 has 12 amino acids. The CDR3 DNA reads as TGCAGCGTTCCAAGTGCTGGCGGGGAGCTGTTTTTT. This encodes CSVPSAGGELFF.

V gene TRBV20-1 combines with J gene TRBJ2-1, with D tentatively TRBD1 (6 bases). Germline assignment: CDR1 DFQATT and CDR2 SNEGSKA (reference sequence). The CDR3 sequence is 12 residues long. V was clipped by 0 bases and J by 10 bases, with 10 bases between them. The CDR3 region is CSARDQGHEQFF. Written as DNA, the CDR3 is TGCAGTGCTAGAGATCAGGGGCACGAGCAGTTCTTC.

The V and J genes are TRBV12-2 and TRBJ2-7; the table's D gene call, TRBD1, was not cross checked with the DNA. TRBV12-2 is given as a pseudogene. The length of the CDR3 is 13 residues. CDR3: CASHPGQGYEQYF. In DNA form, the CDR3 reads TGTGCAAGTCACCCAGGACAGGGCTACGAGCAGTACTTC.

The chain links TRBV30 to TRBJ1-5; D not resolved. Looked up from germline, CDR1 is GTSNPN and CDR2 is SVGIG (reference sequence). V was shortened by 0 bases and J by 0 bases, with 15 bases between the two germline ends. This CDR3 is built from 17 residues. The CDR3 loop reads CAWSVPGRTYSNQPQHF. The CDR3 bases are TGTGCCTGGAGTGTACCGGGTCGTACGTATAGCAATCAGCCCCAGCATTTT.

The rearrangement uses TRBV9 and TRBJ1-2; no firm D call. The V end lost 3 bases, the J end lost 8 bases, and 8 bases lay between the germline ends. This CDR3 has 11 amino acids. Per germline, CDR1 SGDLS and CDR2 YYNGEE. The CDR3 region is CASSGPWGYTF. CDR3 in DNA: TGTGCCAGCAGCGGACCTTGGGGCTACACCTTC.

The genes are TRBV11-2 and TRBJ1-1; the match to TRBD1 covers 8 bases. Per germline, CDR1 SGHAT and CDR2 FQNNGV. V lost 6 bases, J lost 5 bases, and 11 bases stayed unmatched. The CDR3 consists of 15 residues. CDR3 sequence: CASRLDRALGTEAFF. The CDR3 nucleotides are TGTGCCAGCAGGCTGGACAGGGCCCTGGGGACTGAAGCTTTCTTT.

J is TRBJ1-5 and V is TRBV5-6; 8 bases align to TRBD1. V was clipped by 3 bases and J by 10 bases; unmatched bases: 12. Germline loops: CDR1 SGHDT, CDR2 YYEEEE. CDR3 length equals 15 residues. DNA of the CDR3: TGTGCCAGCAGCTCGGGGACAGGAGGAATCAGTCCCCAGCATTTT. This gives the protein CASSSGTGGISPQHF. The complete variable domain, with remaining parts taken from reference TRBV5-6 and TRBJ1-5, reads DAGVTQSPTHLIKTRGQQVTLRCSPKSGHDTVSWYQQALGQGPQFIFQYYEEEERQRGNFPDRFSGHQFPNYSSELNVNALLLGDSALYLCASSSGTGGISPQHFGDGTRLSIL.

This clonotype was seen a few times. The rearrangement links TRBV11-2 to TRBJ2-5; possible D gene TRBD2, 6 bases. The CDR3 spans 15 residues. V lost 5 bases and J 5 bases, leaving 18 bases between the germline ends. Germline values: CDR1 SGHAT, CDR2 FQNNGV. The CDR3 sequence: CASSPQWGGGETQYF. Written as DNA, the CDR3 is TGTGCCAGCAGCCCCCAATGGGGAGGAGGGGAGACCCAGTACTTC.

The J gene is TRBJ1-1, the V gene TRBV20-1; D unresolved. The CDR3 is made up of 11 amino acids. Germline CDR1 DFQATT, CDR2 SNEGSKA (reference sequence). V shed 0 bases and J shed 5 bases, with 4 bases lying between them. The CDR3 region has the DNA TGCAGTGCTAGAGAGGGAACTGAAGCTTTCTTT. It codes for CSAREGTEAFF.

This clonotype was found a few times. The rearrangement links TRBV4-3 to TRBJ1-1, with 10 bases lining up with TRBD1. Germline V CDR1 and CDR2: LGHNA, YSLEER. The CDR3 length is 15 residues. The trim removed 4 bases at V and 5 bases at J, leaving 7 bases unmatched. The CDR3 spells CASSPSGTGVTEAFF. The CDR3 DNA is TGCGCCAGCAGCCCGTCCGGGACAGGGGTTACTGAAGCTTTCTTT.

This clonotype was counted a few times. The J gene is TRBJ1-5, the V gene TRBV2; no clear D. The CDR3 totals 13 residues. Germline V gene sequence: CDR1 SNHLY, CDR2 FYNNEI. The germline V and J ends were trimmed by 8 bases and 2 bases, with 10 bases remaining between them. This CDR3 is CASQSNRNQPQHF. CDR3 bases: TGTGCCAGCCAGTCCAACCGCAATCAGCCCCAGCATTTT.

The J gene is TRBJ2-1, the V gene TRBV6-5, with 8 bases aligning to TRBD1. The CDR3 has 15 residues. The V segment lost 4 bases and the J segment 6 bases; nucleotides outside the gene matches: 8. The germline V gene has CDR1 MNHEY and CDR2 SVGAGI. Here the CDR3 DNA reads TGTGCCAGCAGTTCCGGACAGGGTCTGTGCAATGAGCAGTTCTTC. It yields the protein CASSSGQGLCNEQFF.

This clonotype was counted only a few times. V and J are TRBV5-1 and TRBJ2-3, with D possibly TRBD1 on 6 matching bases. Trimming removed 0 bases at V and 5 bases at J, with 10 bases between. This CDR3 has 14 residues. The germline CDR1 and CDR2 sequences are SGHRS and YFSETQ. This chain's CDR3 is CASSLEGEKDTQYF. DNA for the CDR3: TGCGCCAGCAGCTTGGAGGGGGAGAAAGATACGCAGTATTTT. The full variable domain, completed using reference TRBV5-1 and TRBJ2-3, is KAGVTQTPRYLIKTRGQQVTLSCSPISGHRSVSWYQQTPGQGLQFLFEYFSETQRNKGNFPGRFSGRQFSNSRSEMNVSTLELGDSALYLCASSLEGEKDTQYFGPGTRLTVL.

In its sample, this clonotype was seen once. The V call is TRBV19, the J call TRBJ2-5; a possible D gene is TRBD1 (6 bases). V lost 1 base and J lost 1, with 10 bases in between. This CDR3 has 15 residues. Germline lookup yields CDR1 LNHDA and CDR2 SQIVND (reference sequence). The CDR3 coding sequence is TGTGCCAGTAGTATAGTCGGACAGCCCCAAGAGACCCAGTACTTC. Residues: CASSIVGQPQETQYF.

This CDR3 reads CASSLPGIYNEQFF. The CDR3 DNA follows: TGTGCCAGCAGCTTGCCAGGAATATACAATGAGCAGTTCTTC. V gene TRBV7-2 combines with J gene TRBJ2-1; D remains ambiguous. This CDR3 spans 14 amino acids. V lost 3 bases and J 4 bases, leaving 10 bases between the germline ends. The germline V gene has CDR1 SGHTA and CDR2 FQGNSA.

This clonotype was seen a handful of times. V is TRBV29-1 and J is TRBJ2-5; 8 bases align to TRBD2. CDR3 length: 12 amino acids. In germline, CDR1 is SQVTM, CDR2 ANQGSEA. Trimming took 8 bases from V and 4 from J; bases not matched to a gene: 6. The CDR3 bases are TGCAGCTTAGATCGGGGGGGAGAGACCCAGTACTTC. The encoded protein is CSLDRGGETQYF. Filled out from reference TRBV29-1 and TRBJ2-5, the complete variable domain reads SAVISQKPSRDICQRGTSLTIQCQVDSQVTMMFWYRQQPGQSLTLIATANQGSEATYESGFVIDKFPISRPNLTFSTLTVSNMSPEDSSIYLCSLDRGGETQYFGPGTRLLVL.

This chain joins TRBV7-9 and TRBJ1-1, with TRBD1 identical over 7 bases. The CDR3 extends over 11 amino acids. The V gene's germline CDR1 is SEHNR and CDR2 FQNEAQ (reference sequence). V lost 8 bases, J lost 8 bases, and 5 bases stayed unmatched. This CDR3 reads CASPDREEAFF. The CDR3, as DNA: TGTGCCAGCCCTGACAGGGAAGAAGCTTTCTTT. Full variable domain (missing parts from reference TRBV7-9 and TRBJ1-1): DTGVSQNPRHKITKRGQNVTFRCDPISEHNRLYWYRQTLGQGPEFLTYFQNEAQLEKSRLLSDRFSAERPKGSFSTLEIQRTEQGDSAMYLCASPDREEAFFGQGTRLTVV.

V is TRBV18 and J is TRBJ2-3, with TRBD2 as a possible D gene (5 bases). CDR3 size: 16 residues. Trimming removed 6 bases at V and 8 bases at J, with 24 bases between. The V gene's germline CDR1 is KGHSH and CDR2 LQKENI. The CDR3 reads CASSVSALSPGSTQYF. CDR3 in DNA: TGTGCCAGCTCTGTTTCCGCCCTTTCGCCGGGAAGTACGCAGTATTTT.

The V gene is TRBV7-2, the J gene TRBJ2-1, with 10 bases matching TRBD2. V dropped 7 bases and J dropped 7; count of bases not matched to a gene: 10. CDR1 is SGHTA, CDR2 FQGNSA, per germline. The CDR3 has 15 residues. The CDR3 loop is CASTNLSGGANEQFF. In DNA form, the CDR3 reads TGTGCCAGCACCAACCTCAGCGGGGGGGCGAATGAGCAGTTCTTC.

This clonotype was seen a handful of times. The chain recombines TRBV24-1 with TRBJ2-4; either TRBD1 or TRBD2 may fit D (5 bases each). The J call may be mistaken, given a closer DNA end match to TRBJ2-7. CDR1 KGHDR and CDR2 SFDVKD come from the germline V gene. The length of the CDR3 is 13 residues. The CDR3 coding sequence is TGTGCCACCAGTGATGAGGGGTTCGACGAGCAGTACTTC. It is translated as CATSDEGFDEQYF.

In the case of this clonotype: Likely a read error: the CDR3 ends without its conserved phenylalanine or tryptophan. The chain couples TRBV6-2 or TRBV6-3 to TRBJ2-1, with 13 bases lining up with TRBD2. Germline V gene lookup returns CDR1 MNHEY and CDR2 SVGEGT. This CDR3 has 18 amino acids. The V gene end was trimmed by 0 bases and the J gene end by 2 bases; junction bases not matched to a gene: 4. DNA for the CDR3: TGTGCCAGCAGTTACTCTCCACTAGCGGGGGGGCCCTACAATGAGCAGTTCTGC. Protein product: CASSYSPLAGGPYNEQFC.

The chain links TRBV20-1 to TRBJ2-1; 13 bases are shared with TRBD2. Trimming took 1 base from V and 7 from J; bases not matched to a gene: 13. This CDR3 comprises 18 residues. CDR1 DFQATT and CDR2 SNEGSKA come from the germline V gene (reference sequence). The CDR3 DNA sequence: TGCAGTGCTAGAGGGGTACTAGCGGGAGGGCCCTCCTGGAATGAGCAGTTCTTC. It codes for CSARGVLAGGPSWNEQFF.

V is TRBV15 and J is TRBJ1-1; D remains unclear. This CDR3 is built from 15 residues. The V gene lost 0 bases and the J gene lost 4 bases, with 12 bases spanning the gap. Germline CDR1 reads LNHNV; CDR2 reads YYDKDF (reference sequence). The CDR3 region is CATSRDGRASTEAFF. CDR3 coding DNA: TGTGCCACCAGCAGAGATGGGCGGGCGTCCACTGAAGCTTTCTTT.